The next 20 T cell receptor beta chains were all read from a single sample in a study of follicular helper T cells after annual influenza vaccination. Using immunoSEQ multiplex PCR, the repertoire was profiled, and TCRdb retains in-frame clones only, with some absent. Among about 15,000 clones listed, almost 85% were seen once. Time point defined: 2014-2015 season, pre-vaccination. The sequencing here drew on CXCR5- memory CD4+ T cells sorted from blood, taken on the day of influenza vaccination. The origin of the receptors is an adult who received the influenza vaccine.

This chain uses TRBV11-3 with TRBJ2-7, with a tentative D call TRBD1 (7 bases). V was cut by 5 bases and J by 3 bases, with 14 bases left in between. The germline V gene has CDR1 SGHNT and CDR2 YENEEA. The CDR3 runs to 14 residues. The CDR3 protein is CASSRGTVGYEQYF. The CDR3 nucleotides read TGTGCCAGCAGCCGGGGGACAGTGGGCTACGAGCAGTACTTC.

This chain's CDR3 is CATSWRGGIQETQYF. The CDR3 DNA is TGCGCCACTTCATGGCGGGGGGGCATACAAGAGACCCAGTACTTC. The rearrangement links TRBV5-1 to TRBJ2-5; 9 bases are a match to TRBD2. The CDR3 totals 15 residues. The V segment lost 9 bases and the J segment 2 bases; nucleotides outside the gene matches: 11. Germline assignment: CDR1 SGHRS and CDR2 YFSETQ.

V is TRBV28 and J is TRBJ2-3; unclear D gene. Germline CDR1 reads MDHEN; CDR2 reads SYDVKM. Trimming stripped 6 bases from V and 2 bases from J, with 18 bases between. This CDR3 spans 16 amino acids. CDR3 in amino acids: CASRPAPGGYTDTQYF. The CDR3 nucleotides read TGTGCCAGCAGGCCAGCCCCCGGTGGGTACACAGATACGCAGTATTTT.

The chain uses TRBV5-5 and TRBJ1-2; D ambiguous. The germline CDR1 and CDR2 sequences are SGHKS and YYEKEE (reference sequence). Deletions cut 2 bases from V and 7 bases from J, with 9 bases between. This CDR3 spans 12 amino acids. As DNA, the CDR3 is TGTGCCAGCAGCTTTGTAGGTCCTGGCTACACCTTC. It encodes CASSFVGPGYTF.

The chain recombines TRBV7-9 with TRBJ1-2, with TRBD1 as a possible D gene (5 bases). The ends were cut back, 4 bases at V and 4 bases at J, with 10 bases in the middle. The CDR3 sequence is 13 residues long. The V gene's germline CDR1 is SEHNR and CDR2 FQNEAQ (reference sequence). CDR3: CASSWDGFYGYTF. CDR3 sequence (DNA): TGTGCCAGCAGCTGGGACGGTTTCTATGGCTACACCTTC.

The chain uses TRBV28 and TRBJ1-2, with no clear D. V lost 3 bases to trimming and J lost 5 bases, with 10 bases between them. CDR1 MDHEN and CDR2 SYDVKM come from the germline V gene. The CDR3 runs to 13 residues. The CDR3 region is CASSLERIYGYTF. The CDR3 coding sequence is TGTGCCAGCAGTTTGGAGAGGATTTATGGCTACACCTTC.

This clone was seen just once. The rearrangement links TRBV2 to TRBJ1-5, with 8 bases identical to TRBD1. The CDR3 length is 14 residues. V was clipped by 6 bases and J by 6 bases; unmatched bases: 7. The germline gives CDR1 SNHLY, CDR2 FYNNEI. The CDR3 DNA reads TGTGCCAGCAGCGCCGGGACAGGAGGTCAGCCCCAGCATTTT. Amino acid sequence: CASSAGTGGQPQHF.

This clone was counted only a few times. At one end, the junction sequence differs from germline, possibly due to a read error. CDR3 DNA: TGTGCCAGCAGTACCCTGACAGGGGAGGACTTC. Encoded protein: CASSTLTGEDF. This rearrangement joins TRBV28 to TRBJ2-7, with 8 bases lining up with TRBD1. The CDR3 is 11 residues long. Per the germline V gene, CDR1 is MDHEN and CDR2 is SYDVKM.

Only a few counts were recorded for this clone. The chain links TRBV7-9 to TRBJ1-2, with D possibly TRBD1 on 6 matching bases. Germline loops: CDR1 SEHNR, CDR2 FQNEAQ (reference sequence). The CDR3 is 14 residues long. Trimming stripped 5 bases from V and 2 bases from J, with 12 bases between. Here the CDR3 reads CASSAGVSNYGYTF. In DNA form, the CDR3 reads TGTGCCAGCAGCGCAGGGGTGAGCAACTATGGCTACACCTTC. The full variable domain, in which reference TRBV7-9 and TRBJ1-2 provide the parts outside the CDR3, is DTGVSQNPRHKITKRGQNVTFRCDPISEHNRLYWYRQTLGQGPEFLTYFQNEAQLEKSRLLSDRFSAERPKGSFSTLEIQRTEQGDSAMYLCASSAGVSNYGYTFGSGTRLTVV.

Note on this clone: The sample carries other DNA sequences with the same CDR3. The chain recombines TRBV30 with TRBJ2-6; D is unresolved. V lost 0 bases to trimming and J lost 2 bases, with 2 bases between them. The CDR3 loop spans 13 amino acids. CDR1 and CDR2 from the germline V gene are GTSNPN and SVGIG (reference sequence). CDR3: CAWSVPGANVLTF. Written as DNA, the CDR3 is TGTGCCTGGAGTGTCCCTGGGGCCAACGTCCTGACTTTC. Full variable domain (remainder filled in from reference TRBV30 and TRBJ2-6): SQTIHQWPATLVQPVGSPLSLECTVEGTSNPNLYWYRQAAGRGLQLLFYSVGIGQISSEVPQNLSASRPQDRQFILSSKKLLLSDSGFYLCAWSVPGANVLTFGAGSRLTVL.

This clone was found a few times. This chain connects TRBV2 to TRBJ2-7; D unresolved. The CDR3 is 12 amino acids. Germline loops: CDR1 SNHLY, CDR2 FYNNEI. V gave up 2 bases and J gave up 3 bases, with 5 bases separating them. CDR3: CASSEYVYEQYF. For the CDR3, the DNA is TGTGCCAGCAGTGAATACGTCTACGAGCAGTACTTC.

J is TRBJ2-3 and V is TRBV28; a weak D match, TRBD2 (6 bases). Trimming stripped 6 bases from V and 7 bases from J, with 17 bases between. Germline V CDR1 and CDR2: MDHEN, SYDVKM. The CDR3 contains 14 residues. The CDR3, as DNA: TGTGCCAGCAGAGCTAGCGCCCAAGGGTATACGCAGTATTTT. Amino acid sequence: CASRASAQGYTQYF.

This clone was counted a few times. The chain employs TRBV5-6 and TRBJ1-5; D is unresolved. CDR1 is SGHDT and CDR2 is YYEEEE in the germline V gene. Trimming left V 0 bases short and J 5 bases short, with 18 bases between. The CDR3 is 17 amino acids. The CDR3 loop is CASSLGPDLDGDQPQHF. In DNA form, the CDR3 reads TGTGCCAGCAGCTTGGGACCGGACCTAGATGGGGATCAGCCCCAGCATTTT.

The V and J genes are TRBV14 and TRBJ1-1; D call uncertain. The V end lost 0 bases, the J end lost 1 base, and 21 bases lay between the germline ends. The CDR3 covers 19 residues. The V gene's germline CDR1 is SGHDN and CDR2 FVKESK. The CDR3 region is CASSQDREPWSGGNTEAFF. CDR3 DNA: TGTGCCAGCAGCCAAGATCGGGAGCCTTGGTCGGGAGGGAACACTGAAGCTTTCTTT.

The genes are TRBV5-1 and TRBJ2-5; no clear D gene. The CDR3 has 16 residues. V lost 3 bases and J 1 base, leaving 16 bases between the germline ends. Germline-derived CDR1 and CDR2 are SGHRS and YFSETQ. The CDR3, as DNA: TGCGCCAGCAGCTCGACTGGCAGAGGCCCCCAAGAGACCCAGTACTTC. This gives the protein CASSSTGRGPQETQYF.

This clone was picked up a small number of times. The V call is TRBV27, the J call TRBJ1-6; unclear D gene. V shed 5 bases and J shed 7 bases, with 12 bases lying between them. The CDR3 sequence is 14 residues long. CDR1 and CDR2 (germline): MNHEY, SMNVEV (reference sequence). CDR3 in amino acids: CASSPLGGNSPLHF. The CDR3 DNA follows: TGTGCCAGCAGTCCGCTCGGTGGCAATTCACCCCTCCACTTT.

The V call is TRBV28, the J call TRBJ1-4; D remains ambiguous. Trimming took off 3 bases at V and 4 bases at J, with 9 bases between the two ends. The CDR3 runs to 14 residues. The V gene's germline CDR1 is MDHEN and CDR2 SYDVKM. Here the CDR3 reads CASSFGTINEKLFF. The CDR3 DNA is TGTGCCAGCAGTTTTGGAACCATTAATGAAAAACTGTTTTTT.

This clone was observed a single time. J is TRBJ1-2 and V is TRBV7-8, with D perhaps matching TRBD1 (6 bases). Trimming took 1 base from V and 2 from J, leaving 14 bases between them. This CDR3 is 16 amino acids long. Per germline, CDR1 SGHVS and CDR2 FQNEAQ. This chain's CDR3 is CASSLEGRGSNYGYTF. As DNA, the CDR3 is TGTGCCAGCAGCTTAGAGGGCAGGGGCTCGAACTATGGCTACACCTTC.

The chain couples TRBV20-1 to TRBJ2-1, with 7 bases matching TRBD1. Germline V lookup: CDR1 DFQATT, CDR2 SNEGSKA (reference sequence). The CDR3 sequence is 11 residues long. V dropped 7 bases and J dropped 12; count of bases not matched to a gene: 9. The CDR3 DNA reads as TGCAGTGACACCCAGGGGGATTGGCAGTTCTTC. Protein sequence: CSDTQGDWQFF.

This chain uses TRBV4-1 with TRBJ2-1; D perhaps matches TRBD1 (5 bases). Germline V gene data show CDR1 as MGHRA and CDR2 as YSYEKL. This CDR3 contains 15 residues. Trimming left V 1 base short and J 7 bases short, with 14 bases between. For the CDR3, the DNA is TGCGCCAGCAGCCAAGGGGGCCTTACCTTAAATGAGCAGTTCTTC. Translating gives CASSQGGLTLNEQFF.